These T cell receptor beta chains were read from a single sample in a study of blood T cell repertoires in COVID-19. Assay used: immunoSEQ multiplex PCR; TCRdb lists only in-frame clones, some missing. There are about 40,000 clones in the sample; around four fifths occur only once, and 5.4% lies in the top ten. Sequencing was done on a sample of peripheral blood. Every receptor here comes from a man aged 50-59 years with active COVID-19. CDR3s include the opening cysteine and the closing phenylalanine or tryptophan. D genes are given only for firm matches. Size is omitted from some rows. Given values are once, few, many or a class for expanded clones.

NA	TRBV12-3/TRBV12-4	TRBJ2-1	NA	TGTGCCAGCAGTCAAAACAATGAGCAGTTCTTC	CASSQNNEQFF
NA	TRBV6-5	TRBJ2-5	NA	TGTGCCAGCACCCCGGAGCCCGAGGGTGGGGAGACCCAGTACTTC	CASTPEPEGGETQYF
few	TRBV5-4	TRBJ1-3	NA	TGTGCCAGCAGTCAACAACAGATCCTCGGCGTCTCTGGAAACACCATATATTTT	CASSQQQILGVSGNTIYF
NA	TRBV11-3	TRBJ2-1	TRBD2	TGTGCCAGCAGCTTAGGGGCCCAGCGGGGGGGCCATGAGCAGTTCTTC	CASSLGAQRGGHEQFF
NA	TRBV4-1	TRBJ2-7	TRBD1	TGCGCCAGCAGCCAAGGACAGGGGGCGAGGGTCGAGCAGTACTTC	CASSQGQGARVEQYF
NA	TRBV19	TRBJ2-5	TRBD2	TGTGCCAGTAGTCCCCTTCTAGCGGGAGGGGGAGAGACCCAGTACTTC	CASSPLLAGGGETQYF
NA	TRBV3-1/TRBV3-2	TRBJ1-2	TRBD1	TGTGCCAGCAGCCCCCGACAGGGGGCGTATGGCTACACCTTC	CASSPRQGAYGYTF
NA	TRBV28	TRBJ1-3	TRBD1	TGTGCCAGCAACCCAGGGGGCTCTGGAAACACCATATATTTT	CASNPGGSGNTIYF
few	TRBV9	TRBJ2-7	TRBD2	TGTGCCAGCAGCCCCCGGGGCGGGAGCTCCTACGAGCAGTACTTC	CASSPRGGSSYEQYF
NA	TRBV7-9	TRBJ2-4	TRBD2	TGTGCCAGCAGCTCCTTGGCGGGAGGTAACATTCAGTACTTC	CASSSLAGGNIQYF
NA	TRBV25-1	TRBJ1-3	TRBD1	TGTGCCAGCAAAACAGGGGGCGCCGGTGGAAACACCATATATTTT	CASKTGGAGGNTIYF
NA	TRBV6-6	TRBJ2-7	NA	TGTGCCAGCACGGAACAAAGGGGGTCCTACGAGCAGTACTTC	CASTEQRGSYEQYF